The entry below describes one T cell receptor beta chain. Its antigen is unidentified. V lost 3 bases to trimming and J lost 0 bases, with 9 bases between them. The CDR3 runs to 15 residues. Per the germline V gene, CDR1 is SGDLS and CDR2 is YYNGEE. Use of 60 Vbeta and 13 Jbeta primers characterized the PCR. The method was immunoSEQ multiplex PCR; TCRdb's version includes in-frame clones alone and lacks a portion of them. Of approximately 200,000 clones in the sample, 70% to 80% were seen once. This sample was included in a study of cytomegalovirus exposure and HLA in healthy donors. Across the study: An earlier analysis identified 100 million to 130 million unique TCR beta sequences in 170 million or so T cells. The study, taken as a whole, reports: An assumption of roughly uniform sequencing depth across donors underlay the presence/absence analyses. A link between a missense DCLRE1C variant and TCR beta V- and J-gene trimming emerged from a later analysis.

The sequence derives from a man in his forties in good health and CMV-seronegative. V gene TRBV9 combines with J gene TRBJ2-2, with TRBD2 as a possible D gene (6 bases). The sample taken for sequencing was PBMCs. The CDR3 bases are TGTGCCAGCAGCGGGGGACTCGCGAACACCGGGGAGCTGTTTTTT. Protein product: CASSGGLANTGELFF. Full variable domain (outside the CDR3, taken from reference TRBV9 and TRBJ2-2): DSGVTQTPKHLITATGQRVTLRCSPRSGDLSVYWYQQSLDQGLQFLIQYYNGEERAKGNILERFSAQQFPDLHSELNLSSLELGDSALYFCASSGGLANTGELFFGEGSRLTVL.